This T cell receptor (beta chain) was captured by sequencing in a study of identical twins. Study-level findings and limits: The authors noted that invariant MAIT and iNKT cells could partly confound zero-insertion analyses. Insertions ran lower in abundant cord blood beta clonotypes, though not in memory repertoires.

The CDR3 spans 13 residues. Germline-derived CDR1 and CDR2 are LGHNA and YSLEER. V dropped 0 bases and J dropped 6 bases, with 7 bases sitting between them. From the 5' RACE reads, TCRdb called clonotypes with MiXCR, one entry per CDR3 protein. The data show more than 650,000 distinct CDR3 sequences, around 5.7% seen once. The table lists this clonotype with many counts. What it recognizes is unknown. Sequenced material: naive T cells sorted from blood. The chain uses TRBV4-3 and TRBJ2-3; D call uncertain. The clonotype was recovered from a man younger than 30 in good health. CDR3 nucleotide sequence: TGCGCCAGCAGCCAAGAGGGCTACGATACGCAGTATTTT. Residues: CASSQEGYDTQYF.